This T cell receptor (beta chain) was recovered during a study of blood T cell repertoires in COVID-19. Measured with immunoSEQ multiplex PCR; TCRdb has only the in-frame clones, and not every one. The sample shows a few hundred thousand clones, about 85% of them seen only once. This clone was detected only once. The CDR3 contains 14 residues. The germline V gene has CDR1 KGHSH and CDR2 LQKENI. The V gene lost 2 bases and the J gene lost 6 bases, with 11 bases spanning the gap. Those enrolled, adults aged roughly 18 to 90 years, came from 24 US areas. Cohort allocation depended upon clinical history that participants reported.

This chain connects TRBV18 to TRBJ1-5; a weak D match, TRBD1 (6 bases). This clonotype was obtained from a woman aged 50 to 60 who had been exposed to COVID-19. Specimen: PBMCs or T cells enriched from blood (not recorded which). CDR3 coding DNA: TGTGCCAGCTCACCAAACAGGGATGGTCAGCCCCAGCATTTT. Translation gives CASSPNRDGQPQHF.